This is a list of T cell receptor beta chains from one sample in a study of blood T cells in healthy people across ages. From the 5' RACE reads, TCRdb called clonotypes with MiXCR, one entry per CDR3 protein. The table has around 900,000 distinct CDR3 sequences, just over 50% seen once. The specimen was blood. The receptors shown here come from a woman aged 60-70 years in good health. The CDR3 runs from the conserved cysteine through the conserved F or W. A D gene is named only where the DNA matches it firmly. Not all rows give a size; the values are once, few, many and, for expanded clones, a class.

>TRBV29-1|.|TRBJ2-7|.
CSAGNFYEQYF
TGCAGCGCCGGGAACTTCTACGAGCAGTACTTC
>TRBV5-4|.|TRBJ2-5|TRBD2
CASSPRGGYSGRGETQYF
TGTGCCAGCAGCCCAAGAGGTGGCTATAGCGGGAGGGGCGAGACCCAGTACTTC
>TRBV28|few|TRBJ2-1|.
CASSPPGKGEQFF
TGTGCCAGCAGCCCCCCAGGGAAGGGTGAGCAGTTCTTC
>TRBV18|.|TRBJ2-5|.
CASSPYDGGEQYF
TGTGCCAGCTCACCATACGACGGCGGTGAGCAGTACTTC
>TRBV6-1|.|TRBJ2-1|TRBD2
CASSEKAGGGAYNEQFF
TGTGCCAGCAGTGAAAAAGCGGGAGGAGGGGCCTACAATGAGCAGTTCTTC
>TRBV20-1|many|TRBJ2-5|TRBD1
CSAGQGGETQYF
TGCAGTGCCGGACAGGGTGGCGAGACCCAGTACTTC
>TRBV7-2|many|TRBJ1-5|TRBD1
CASSPTGQPQHF
TGTGCCAGCAGCCCGACAGGGCAGCCCCAGCATTTT
>TRBV6-1|.|TRBJ2-7|TRBD1
CASSEASRGREQYF
TGTGCCAGCAGTGAAGCGAGCAGGGGGCGCGAGCAGTACTTC
>TRBV27|few|TRBJ2-1|TRBD2
CASSLGGSGRQNEQFF
TGTGCCAGCAGTTTAGGGGGTAGCGGGAGACAGAATGAGCAGTTCTTC
>TRBV9|.|TRBJ2-3|.
CASSPRGGETTVTQYF
TGTGCCAGCAGCCCCCGTGGGGGTGAAACCACAGTTACGCAGTATTTT
>TRBV4-1|few|TRBJ2-7|.
CASSQNEGLEQYF
TGCGCCAGCAGCCAGAATGAGGGCCTCGAGCAGTACTTC
>TRBV5-5|.|TRBJ2-1|TRBD1
CASHGVGTGGYNEQFF
TGTGCCTCCCATGGTGTTGGGACAGGGGGTTACAATGAGCAGTTCTTC